This T cell receptor beta chain comes out of a study of OX40 agonist ivuxolimab in advanced cancers. This CDR3 is 13 amino acids long. Germline CDR1 is SEHNR and CDR2 is FQNEAQ (reference sequence). Trimming removed 2 bases at V and 5 bases at J, with 7 bases between. Sequenced by immunoSEQ multiplex PCR; TCRdb stores in-frame clones only, minus some. Of about 91,000 clones listed, under 90% are singletons. The TCR comes from an adult with an advanced solid tumor such as melanoma, head and neck, liver or kidney cancer. This chain uses TRBV7-9 with TRBJ1-5; no reliable D call. This sample comprised CD4+ or CD8+ T cells sorted from blood, obtained in a trial of the OX40 agonist ivuxolimab. CDR3 region: CASSLNEDQPQHF. CDR3 nucleotides: TGTGCCAGCAGCTTAAATGAAGATCAGCCCCAGCATTTT.